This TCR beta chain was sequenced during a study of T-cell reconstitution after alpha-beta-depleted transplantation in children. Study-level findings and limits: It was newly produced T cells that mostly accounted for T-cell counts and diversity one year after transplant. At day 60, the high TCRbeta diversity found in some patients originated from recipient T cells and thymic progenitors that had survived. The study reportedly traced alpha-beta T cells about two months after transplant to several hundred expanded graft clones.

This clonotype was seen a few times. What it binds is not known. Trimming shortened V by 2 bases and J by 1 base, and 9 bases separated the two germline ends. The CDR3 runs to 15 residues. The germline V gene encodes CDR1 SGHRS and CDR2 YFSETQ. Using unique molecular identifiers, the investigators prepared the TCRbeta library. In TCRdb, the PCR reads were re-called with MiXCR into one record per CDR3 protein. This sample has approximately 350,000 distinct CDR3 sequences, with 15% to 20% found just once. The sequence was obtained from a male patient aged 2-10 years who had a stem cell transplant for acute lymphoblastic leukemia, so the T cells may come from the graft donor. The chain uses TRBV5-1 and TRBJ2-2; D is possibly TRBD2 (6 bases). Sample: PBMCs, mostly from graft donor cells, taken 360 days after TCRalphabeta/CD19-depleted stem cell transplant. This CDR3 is CASSFPAGNTGELFF. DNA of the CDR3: TGCGCCAGCAGCTTCCCAGCGGGGAACACCGGGGAGCTGTTTTTT.